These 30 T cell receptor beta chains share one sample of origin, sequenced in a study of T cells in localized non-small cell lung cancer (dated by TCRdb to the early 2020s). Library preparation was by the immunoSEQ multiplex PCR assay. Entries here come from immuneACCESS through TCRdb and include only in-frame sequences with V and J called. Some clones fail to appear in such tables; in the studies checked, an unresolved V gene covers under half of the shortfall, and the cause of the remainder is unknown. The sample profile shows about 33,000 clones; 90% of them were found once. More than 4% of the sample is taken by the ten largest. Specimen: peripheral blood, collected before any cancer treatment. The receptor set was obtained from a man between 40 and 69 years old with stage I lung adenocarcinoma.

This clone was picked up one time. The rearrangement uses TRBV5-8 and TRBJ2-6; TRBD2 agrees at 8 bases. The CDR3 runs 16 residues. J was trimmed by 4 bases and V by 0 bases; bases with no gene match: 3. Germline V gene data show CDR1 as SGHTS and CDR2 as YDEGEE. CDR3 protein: CASSLGRGAGANVLTF. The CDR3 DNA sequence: TGTGCCAGCAGCTTGGGGCGGGGGGCCGGGGCCAACGTCCTGACTTTC.

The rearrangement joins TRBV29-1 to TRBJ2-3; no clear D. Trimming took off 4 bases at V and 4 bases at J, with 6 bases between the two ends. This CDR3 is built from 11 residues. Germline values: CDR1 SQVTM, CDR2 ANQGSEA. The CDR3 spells CSVVSADTQYF. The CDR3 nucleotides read TGCAGCGTTGTAAGCGCAGATACGCAGTATTTT.

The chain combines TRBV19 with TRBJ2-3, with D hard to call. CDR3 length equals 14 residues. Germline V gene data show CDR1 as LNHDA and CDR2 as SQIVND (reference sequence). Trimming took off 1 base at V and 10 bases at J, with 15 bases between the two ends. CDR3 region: CASSIGGRSISQYF. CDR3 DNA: TGTGCCAGTAGTATAGGTGGGCGTAGCATTTCGCAGTATTTT.

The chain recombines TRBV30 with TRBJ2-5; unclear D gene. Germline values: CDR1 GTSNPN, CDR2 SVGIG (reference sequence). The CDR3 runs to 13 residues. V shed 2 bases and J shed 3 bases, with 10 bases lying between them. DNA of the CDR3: TGTGCCTGGAGTATGTCTAATAAAGAGACCCAGTACTTC. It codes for CAWSMSNKETQYF.

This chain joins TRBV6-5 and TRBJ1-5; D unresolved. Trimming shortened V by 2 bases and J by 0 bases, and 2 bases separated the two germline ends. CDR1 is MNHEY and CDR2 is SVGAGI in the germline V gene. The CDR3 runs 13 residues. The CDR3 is CASSYGSNQPQHF. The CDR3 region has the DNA TGTGCCAGCAGTTACGGTAGCAATCAGCCCCAGCATTTT.

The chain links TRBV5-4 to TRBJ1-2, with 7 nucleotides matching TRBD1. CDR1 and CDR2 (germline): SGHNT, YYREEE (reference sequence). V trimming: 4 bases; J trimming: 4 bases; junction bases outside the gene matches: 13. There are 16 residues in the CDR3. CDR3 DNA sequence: TGTGCCAGCAGCCTGACAGGGTATTCTGGAATCTATGGCTACACCTTC. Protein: CASSLTGYSGIYGYTF.

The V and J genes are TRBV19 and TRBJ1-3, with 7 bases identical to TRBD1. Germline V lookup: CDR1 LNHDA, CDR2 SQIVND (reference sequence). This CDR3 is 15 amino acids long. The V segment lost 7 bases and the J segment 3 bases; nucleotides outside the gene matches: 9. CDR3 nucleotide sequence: TGTGCCAGTAAAAGGCCCGGGACAGTTGGAAACACCATATATTTT. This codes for CASKRPGTVGNTIYF. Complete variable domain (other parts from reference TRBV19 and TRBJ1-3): DGGITQSPKYLFRKEGQNVTLSCEQNLNHDAMYWYRQDPGQGLRLIYYSQIVNDFQKGDIAEGYSVSREKKESFPLTVTSAQKNPTAFYLCASKRPGTVGNTIYFGEGSWLTVV.

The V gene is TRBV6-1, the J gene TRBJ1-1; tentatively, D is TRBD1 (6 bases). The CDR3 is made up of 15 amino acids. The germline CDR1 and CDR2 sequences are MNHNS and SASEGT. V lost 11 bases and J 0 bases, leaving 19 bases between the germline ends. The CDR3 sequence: CAATLGGAMNTEAFF. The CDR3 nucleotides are TGTGCCGCCACCCTGGGGGGCGCCATGAACACTGAAGCTTTCTTT.

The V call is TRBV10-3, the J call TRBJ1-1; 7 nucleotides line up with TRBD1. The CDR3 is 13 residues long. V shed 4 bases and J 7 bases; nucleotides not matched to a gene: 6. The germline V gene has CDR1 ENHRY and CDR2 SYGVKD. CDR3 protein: CAISAQGEGEAFF. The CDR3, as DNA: TGTGCCATCAGTGCCCAGGGGGAGGGTGAAGCTTTCTTT.

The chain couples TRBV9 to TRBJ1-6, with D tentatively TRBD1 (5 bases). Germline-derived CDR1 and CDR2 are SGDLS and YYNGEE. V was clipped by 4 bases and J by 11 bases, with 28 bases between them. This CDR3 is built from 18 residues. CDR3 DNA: TGTGCCAGCAGCACCCCCGCACTCAACCCCCAGGGAGATCCACCCCTCCACTTT. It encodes CASSTPALNPQGDPPLHF.

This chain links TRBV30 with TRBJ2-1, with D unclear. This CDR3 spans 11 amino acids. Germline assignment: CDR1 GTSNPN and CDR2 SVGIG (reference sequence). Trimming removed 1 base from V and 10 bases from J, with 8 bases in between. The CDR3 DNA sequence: TGTGCCTGGAGTGAGGAACTCGAGCAGTTCTTC. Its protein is CAWSEELEQFF.

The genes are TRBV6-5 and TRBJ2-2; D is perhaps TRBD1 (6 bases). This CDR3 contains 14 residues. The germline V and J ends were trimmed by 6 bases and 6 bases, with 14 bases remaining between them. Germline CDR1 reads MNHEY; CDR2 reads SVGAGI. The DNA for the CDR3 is TGTGCCAGCAGCCCTACAGGGTATGCCGGGGAGCTGTTTTTT. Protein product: CASSPTGYAGELFF.

Here the CDR3 reads CASNSNSGGINTEAFF. The DNA for the CDR3 is TGCGCCAGCAATTCGAATTCGGGGGGGATTAACACTGAAGCTTTCTTT. The chain links TRBV4-1 to TRBJ1-1; a weak D match, TRBD1 (5 bases). CDR3 length equals 16 residues. CDR1 and CDR2 from the germline V gene are MGHRA and YSYEKL. The V gene lost 7 bases and the J gene lost 2 bases, with 20 bases spanning the gap.

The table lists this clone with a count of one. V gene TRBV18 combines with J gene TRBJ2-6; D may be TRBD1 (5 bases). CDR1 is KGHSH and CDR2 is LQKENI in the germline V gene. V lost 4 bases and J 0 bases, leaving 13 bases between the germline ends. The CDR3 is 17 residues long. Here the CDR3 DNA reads TGTGCCAGCTCACAGGACAAGGCTAGCTCTGGGGCCAACGTCCTGACTTTC. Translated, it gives CASSQDKASSGANVLTF.

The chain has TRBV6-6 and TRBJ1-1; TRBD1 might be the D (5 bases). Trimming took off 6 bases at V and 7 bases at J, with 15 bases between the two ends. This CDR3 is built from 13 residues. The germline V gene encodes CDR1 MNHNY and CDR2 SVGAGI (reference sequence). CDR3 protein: CASSRGAGHEAFF. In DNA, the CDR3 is TGTGCCAGCAGCCGAGGAGCAGGACATGAAGCTTTCTTT.

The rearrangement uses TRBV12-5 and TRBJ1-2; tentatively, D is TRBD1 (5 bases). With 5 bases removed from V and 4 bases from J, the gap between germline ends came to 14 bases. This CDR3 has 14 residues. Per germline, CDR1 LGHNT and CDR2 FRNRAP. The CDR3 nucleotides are TGTGCTAGTGGTATGCAGGGAAAGACCTATGGCTACACCTTC. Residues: CASGMQGKTYGYTF. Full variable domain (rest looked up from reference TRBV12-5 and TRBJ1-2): DARVTQTPRHKVTEMGQEVTMRCQPILGHNTVFWYRQTMMQGLELLAYFRNRAPLDDSGMPKDRFSAEMPDATLATLKIQPSEPRDSAVYFCASGMQGKTYGYTFGSGTRLTVV.

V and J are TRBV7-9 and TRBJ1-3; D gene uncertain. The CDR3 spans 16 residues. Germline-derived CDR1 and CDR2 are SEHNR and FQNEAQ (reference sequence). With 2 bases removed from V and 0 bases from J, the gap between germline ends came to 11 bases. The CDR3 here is CASSLKREISGNTIYF. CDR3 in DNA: TGTGCCAGCAGCTTAAAGCGGGAAATCTCTGGAAACACCATATATTTT.

The CDR3 nucleotides are TGCGCCAGCAGCTTAGGGGACAGGGGGCCTACTGAAGCTTTCTTT. Translating it yields CASSLGDRGPTEAFF. V usage is TRBV5-1 and J usage is TRBJ1-1; 12 bases align to TRBD1. In germline, CDR1 is SGHRS, CDR2 YFSETQ. V shed 2 bases, J shed 5 bases, and the junction held 4 bases outside the gene matches. CDR3 size: 15 residues.

CDR3 in amino acids: CASSPGAGYGYTF. CDR3 sequence (DNA): TGTGCCAGCTCACCCGGGGCTGGCTATGGCTACACCTTC. The chain joins TRBV18 to TRBJ1-2; the D gene is possibly TRBD1 (5 bases). This CDR3 comprises 13 residues. Trimming stripped 3 bases from V and 4 bases from J, with 9 bases between. From germline, CDR1 is KGHSH and CDR2 LQKENI.

The CDR3 here is CASSEEIDLLIGGYTF. In nucleotides, the CDR3 is TGTGCCAGCAGTGAAGAAATTGACCTACTCATTGGAGGCTACACCTTC. The V and J genes are TRBV6-1 and TRBJ1-2; D unclear. The germline V and J ends were trimmed by 1 base and 8 bases, with 20 bases remaining between them. CDR1 and CDR2 from the germline V gene are MNHNS and SASEGT. The CDR3 contains 16 residues.

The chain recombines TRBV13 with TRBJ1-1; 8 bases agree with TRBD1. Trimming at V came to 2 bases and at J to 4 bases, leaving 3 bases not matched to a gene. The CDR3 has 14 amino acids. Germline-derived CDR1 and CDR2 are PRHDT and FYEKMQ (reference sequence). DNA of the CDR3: TGTGCCAGCAGCTTATTGGACAGGGTCACTGAAGCTTTCTTT. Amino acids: CASSLLDRVTEAFF. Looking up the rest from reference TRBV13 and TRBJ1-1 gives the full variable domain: AAGVIQSPRHLIKEKRETATLKCYPIPRHDTVYWYQQGPGQDPQFLISFYEKMQSDKGSIPDRFSAQQFSDYHSELNMSSLELGDSALYFCASSLLDRVTEAFFGQGTRLTVV.

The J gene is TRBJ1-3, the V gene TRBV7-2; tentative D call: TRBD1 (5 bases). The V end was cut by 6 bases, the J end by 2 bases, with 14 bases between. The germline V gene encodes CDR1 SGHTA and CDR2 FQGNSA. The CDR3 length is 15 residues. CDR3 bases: TGTGCCAGCAGTTACTCCTCGGGGGCTGGAAACACCATATATTTT. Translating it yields CASSYSSGAGNTIYF.

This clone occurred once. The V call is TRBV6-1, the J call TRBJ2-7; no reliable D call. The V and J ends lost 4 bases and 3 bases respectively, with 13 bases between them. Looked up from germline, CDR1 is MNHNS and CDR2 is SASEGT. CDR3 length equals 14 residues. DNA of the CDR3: TGTGCCAGCAGTGCGGCGTGGTCGGGCTACGAGCAGTACTTC. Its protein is CASSAAWSGYEQYF.

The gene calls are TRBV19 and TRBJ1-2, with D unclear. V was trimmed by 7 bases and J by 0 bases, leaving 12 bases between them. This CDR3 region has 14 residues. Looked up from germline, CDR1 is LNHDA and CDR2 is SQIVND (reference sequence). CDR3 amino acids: CASNKAQANYGYTF. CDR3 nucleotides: TGTGCCAGTAATAAGGCGCAAGCTAACTATGGCTACACCTTC.

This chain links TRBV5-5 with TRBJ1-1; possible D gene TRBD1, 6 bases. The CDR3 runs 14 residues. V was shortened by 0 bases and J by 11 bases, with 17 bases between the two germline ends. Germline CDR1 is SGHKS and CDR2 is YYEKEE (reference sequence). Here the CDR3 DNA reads TGTGCCAGCAGCTTGGAAACAGGGTTCGGTCGGGCTTTCTTT. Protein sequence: CASSLETGFGRAFF.

The DNA of the CDR3 is TGCGCCAGCAGCTTGGAAGGTCCGGGACTCGGTGAAAAACTGTTTTTT. This sequence encodes CASSLEGPGLGEKLFF. The genes are TRBV5-1 and TRBJ1-4; the D gene is possibly TRBD1 (5 bases). This CDR3 spans 16 amino acids. The germline CDR1 and CDR2 sequences are SGHRS and YFSETQ. Trimming removed 0 bases at V and 7 bases at J, with 16 bases between.

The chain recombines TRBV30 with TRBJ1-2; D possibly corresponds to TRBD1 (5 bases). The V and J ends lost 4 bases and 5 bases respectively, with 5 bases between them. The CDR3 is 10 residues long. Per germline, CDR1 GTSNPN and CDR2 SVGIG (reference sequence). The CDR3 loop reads CAWKGYGYTF. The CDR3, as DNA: TGTGCCTGGAAGGGGTATGGCTACACCTTC. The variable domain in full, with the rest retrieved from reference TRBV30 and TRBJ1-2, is SQTIHQWPATLVQPVGSPLSLECTVEGTSNPNLYWYRQAAGRGLQLLFYSVGIGQISSEVPQNLSASRPQDRQFILSSKKLLLSDSGFYLCAWKGYGYTFGSGTRLTVV.

CDR3 sequence: CASSMDSTNYGYTF. The CDR3 DNA reads TGTGCCAGTAGTATGGACAGTACTAACTATGGCTACACCTTC. The chain couples TRBV19 to TRBJ1-2; TRBD1 is a possible D gene (6 bases). Germline V gene sequence: CDR1 LNHDA, CDR2 SQIVND (reference sequence). V was clipped by 3 bases and J by 0 bases, with 8 bases between them. This CDR3 is built from 14 residues.

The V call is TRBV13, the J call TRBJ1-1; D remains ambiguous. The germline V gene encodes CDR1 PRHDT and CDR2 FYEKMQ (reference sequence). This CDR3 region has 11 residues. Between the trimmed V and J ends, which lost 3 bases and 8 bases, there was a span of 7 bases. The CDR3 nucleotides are TGTGCCAGCAGCTTCGGGTTAGAAGCTTTCTTT. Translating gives CASSFGLEAFF.

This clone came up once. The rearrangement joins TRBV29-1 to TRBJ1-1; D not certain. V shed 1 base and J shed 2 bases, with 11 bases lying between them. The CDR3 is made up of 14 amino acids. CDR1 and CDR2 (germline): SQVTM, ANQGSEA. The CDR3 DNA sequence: TGCAGCGTTGAAGGCGAACTAAGCAACACTGAAGCTTTCTTT. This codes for CSVEGELSNTEAFF.